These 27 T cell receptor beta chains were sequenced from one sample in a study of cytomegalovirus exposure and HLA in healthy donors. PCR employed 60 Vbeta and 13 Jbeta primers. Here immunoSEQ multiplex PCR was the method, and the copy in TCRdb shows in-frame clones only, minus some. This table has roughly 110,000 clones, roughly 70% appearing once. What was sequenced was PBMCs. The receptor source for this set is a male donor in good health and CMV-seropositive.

CDR3 amino acids: CASSATANEQFF. The DNA of the CDR3 is TGTGCCAGCAGCGCGACAGCCAATGAGCAGTTCTTC. The chain recombines TRBV2 with TRBJ2-1; D perhaps matches TRBD1 (5 bases). The ends were cut back, 6 bases at V and 6 bases at J, with 9 bases in the middle. The CDR3 spans 12 residues. Germline CDR1 and CDR2: SNHLY and FYNNEI.

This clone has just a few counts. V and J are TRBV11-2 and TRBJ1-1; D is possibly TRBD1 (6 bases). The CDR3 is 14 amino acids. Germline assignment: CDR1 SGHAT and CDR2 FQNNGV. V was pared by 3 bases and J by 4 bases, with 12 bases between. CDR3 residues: CASSFGGGGTEAFF. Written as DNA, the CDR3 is TGTGCCAGCAGCTTTGGCGGGGGCGGCACTGAAGCTTTCTTT.

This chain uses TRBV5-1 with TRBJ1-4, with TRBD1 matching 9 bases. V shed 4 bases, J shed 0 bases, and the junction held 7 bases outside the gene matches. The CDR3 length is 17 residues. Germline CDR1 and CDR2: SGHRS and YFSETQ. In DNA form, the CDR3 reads TGCGCCAGCAGCCCCGGGGACAGGGTCTCAACTAATGAAAAACTGTTTTTT. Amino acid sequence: CASSPGDRVSTNEKLFF.

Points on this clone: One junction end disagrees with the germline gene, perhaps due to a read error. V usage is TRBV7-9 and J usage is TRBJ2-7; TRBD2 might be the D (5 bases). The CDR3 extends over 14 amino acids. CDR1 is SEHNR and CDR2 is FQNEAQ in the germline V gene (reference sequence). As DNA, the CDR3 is TGTTCCAGCACCCCTAGAGGGTATCCCTACGAGCAGTACTTC. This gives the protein CSSTPRGYPYEQYF.

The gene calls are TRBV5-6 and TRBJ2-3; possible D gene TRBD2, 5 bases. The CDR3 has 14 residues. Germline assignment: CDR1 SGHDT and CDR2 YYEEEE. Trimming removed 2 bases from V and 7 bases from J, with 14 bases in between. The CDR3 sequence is CASSLGLLQNTQYF. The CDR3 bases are TGTGCCAGCAGCTTAGGACTCCTCCAAAATACGCAGTATTTT.

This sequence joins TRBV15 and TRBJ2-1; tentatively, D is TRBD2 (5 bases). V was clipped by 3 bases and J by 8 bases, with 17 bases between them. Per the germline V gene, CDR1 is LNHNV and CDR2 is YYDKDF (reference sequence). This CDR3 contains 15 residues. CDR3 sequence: CATSRVGSRKDEQFF. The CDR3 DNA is TGTGCCACCAGCAGGGTTGGGAGCCGGAAGGATGAGCAGTTCTTC.

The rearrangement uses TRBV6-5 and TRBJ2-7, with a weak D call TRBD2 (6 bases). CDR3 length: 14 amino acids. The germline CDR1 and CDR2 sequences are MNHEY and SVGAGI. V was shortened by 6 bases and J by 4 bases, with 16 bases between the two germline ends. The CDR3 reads CASSPGGNGYEQYF. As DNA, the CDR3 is TGTGCCAGCAGCCCCGGGGGTAATGGGTACGAGCAGTACTTC.

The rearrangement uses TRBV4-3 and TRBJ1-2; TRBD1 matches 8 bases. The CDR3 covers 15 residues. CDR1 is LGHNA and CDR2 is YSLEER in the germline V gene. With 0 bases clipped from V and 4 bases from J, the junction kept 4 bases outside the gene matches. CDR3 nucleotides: TGCGCCAGCAGCCAAGATTACAGGGGGATCTATGGCTACACCTTC. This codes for CASSQDYRGIYGYTF.

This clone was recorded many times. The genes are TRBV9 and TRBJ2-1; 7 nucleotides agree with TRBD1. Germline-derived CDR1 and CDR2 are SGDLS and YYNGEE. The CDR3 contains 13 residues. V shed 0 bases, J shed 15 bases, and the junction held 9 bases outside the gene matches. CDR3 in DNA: TGTGCCAGCAGCGTAGCTTACCAGGGGGAAGCGTTCTTC. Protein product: CASSVAYQGEAFF.

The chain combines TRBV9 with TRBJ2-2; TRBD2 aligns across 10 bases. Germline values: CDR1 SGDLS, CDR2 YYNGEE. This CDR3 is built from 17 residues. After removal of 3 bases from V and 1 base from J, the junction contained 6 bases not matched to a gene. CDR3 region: CASSASLAGENTGELFF. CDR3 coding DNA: TGTGCCAGCAGCGCGTCGCTAGCGGGAGAGAACACCGGGGAGCTGTTTTTT.

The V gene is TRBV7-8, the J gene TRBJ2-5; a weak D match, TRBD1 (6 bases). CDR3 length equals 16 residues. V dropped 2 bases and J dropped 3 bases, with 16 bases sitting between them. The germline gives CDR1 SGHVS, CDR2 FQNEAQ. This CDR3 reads CASSLLDWPGEETQYF. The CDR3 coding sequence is TGTGCCAGCAGCTTATTAGATTGGCCAGGGGAAGAGACCCAGTACTTC.

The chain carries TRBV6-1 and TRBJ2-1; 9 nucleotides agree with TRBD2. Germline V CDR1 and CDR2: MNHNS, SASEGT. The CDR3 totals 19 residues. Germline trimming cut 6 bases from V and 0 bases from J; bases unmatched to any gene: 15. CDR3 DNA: TGTGCCAGCAGCGAAAGGCTAGCGGGGTTTTTTTCCTCCTACAATGAGCAGTTCTTC. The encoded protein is CASSERLAGFFSSYNEQFF.

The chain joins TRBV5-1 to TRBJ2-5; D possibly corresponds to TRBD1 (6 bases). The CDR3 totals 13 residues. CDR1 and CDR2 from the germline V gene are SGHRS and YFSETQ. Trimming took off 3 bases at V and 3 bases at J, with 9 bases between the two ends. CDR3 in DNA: TGCGCCAGCAGCTACGGACAGAAAGAGACCCAGTACTTC. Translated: CASSYGQKETQYF.

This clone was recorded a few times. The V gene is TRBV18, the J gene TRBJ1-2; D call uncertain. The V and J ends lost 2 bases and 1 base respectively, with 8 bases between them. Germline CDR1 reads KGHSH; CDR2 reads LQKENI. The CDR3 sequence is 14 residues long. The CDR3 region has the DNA TGTGCCAGCTCACCAACCATGAGTAACTATGGCTACACCTTC. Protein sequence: CASSPTMSNYGYTF.

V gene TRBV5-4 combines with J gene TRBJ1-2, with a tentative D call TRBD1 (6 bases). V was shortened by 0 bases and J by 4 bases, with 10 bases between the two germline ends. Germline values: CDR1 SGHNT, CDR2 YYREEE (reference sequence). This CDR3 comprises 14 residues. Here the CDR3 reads CASSLAQGSYGYTF. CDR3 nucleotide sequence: TGTGCCAGCAGCTTGGCCCAGGGGAGCTATGGCTACACCTTC.

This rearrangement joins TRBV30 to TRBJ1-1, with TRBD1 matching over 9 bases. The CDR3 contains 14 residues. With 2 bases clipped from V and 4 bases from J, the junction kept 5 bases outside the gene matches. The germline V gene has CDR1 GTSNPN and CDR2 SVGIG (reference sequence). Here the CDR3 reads CAWSRDRAITEAFF. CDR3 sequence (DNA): TGTGCCTGGAGTAGGGACAGGGCGATCACTGAAGCTTTCTTT. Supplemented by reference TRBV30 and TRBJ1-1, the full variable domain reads SQTIHQWPATLVQPVGSPLSLECTVEGTSNPNLYWYRQAAGRGLQLLFYSVGIGQISSEVPQNLSASRPQDRQFILSSKKLLLSDSGFYLCAWSRDRAITEAFFGQGTRLTVV.

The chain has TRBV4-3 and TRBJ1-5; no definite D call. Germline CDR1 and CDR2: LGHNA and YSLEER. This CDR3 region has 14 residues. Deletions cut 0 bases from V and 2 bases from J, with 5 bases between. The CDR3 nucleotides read TGCGCCAGCAGCCAAGAGTCCGGCAATCAGCCCCAGCATTTT. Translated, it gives CASSQESGNQPQHF.

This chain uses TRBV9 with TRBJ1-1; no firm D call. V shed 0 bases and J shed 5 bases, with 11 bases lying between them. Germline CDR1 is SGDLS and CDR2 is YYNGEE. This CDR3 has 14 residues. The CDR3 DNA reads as TGTGCCAGCAGCGTAGGTGGGCAGCAGACTGAAGCTTTCTTT. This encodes CASSVGGQQTEAFF.

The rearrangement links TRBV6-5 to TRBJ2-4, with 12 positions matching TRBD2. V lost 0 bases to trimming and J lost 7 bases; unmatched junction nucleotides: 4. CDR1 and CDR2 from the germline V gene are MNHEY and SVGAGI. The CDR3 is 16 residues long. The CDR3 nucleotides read TGTGCCAGCAGTTACTCGACTAGCGGGAGTCGGAACATTCAGTACTTC. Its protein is CASSYSTSGSRNIQYF.

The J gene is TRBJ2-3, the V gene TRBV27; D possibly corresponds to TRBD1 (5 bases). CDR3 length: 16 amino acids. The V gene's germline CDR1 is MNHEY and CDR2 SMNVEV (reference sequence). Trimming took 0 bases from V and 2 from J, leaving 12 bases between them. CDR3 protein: CASSLSGRPSTDTQYF. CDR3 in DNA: TGTGCCAGCAGTTTATCGGGGCGACCTTCCACAGATACGCAGTATTTT.

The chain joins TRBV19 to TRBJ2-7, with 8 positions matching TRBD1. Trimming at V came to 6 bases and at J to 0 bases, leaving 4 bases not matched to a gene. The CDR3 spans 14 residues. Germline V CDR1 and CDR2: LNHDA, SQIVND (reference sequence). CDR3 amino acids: CASRRQGSSYEQYF. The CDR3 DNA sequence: TGTGCCAGTAGGCGACAGGGGAGCTCCTACGAGCAGTACTTC.

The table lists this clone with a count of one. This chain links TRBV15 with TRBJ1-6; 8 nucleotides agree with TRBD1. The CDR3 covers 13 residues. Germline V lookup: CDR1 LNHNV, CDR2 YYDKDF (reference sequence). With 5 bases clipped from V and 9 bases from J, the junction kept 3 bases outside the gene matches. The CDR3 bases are TGTGCCACCAGCCAAACAGGGGGTTCACCCCTCCACTTT. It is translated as CATSQTGGSPLHF.

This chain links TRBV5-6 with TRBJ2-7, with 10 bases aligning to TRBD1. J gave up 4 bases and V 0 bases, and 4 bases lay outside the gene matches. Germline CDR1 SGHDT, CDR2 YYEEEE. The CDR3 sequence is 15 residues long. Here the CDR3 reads CASSLARDRGYEQYF. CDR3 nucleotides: TGTGCCAGCAGCTTGGCCCGGGACAGGGGATACGAGCAGTACTTC.

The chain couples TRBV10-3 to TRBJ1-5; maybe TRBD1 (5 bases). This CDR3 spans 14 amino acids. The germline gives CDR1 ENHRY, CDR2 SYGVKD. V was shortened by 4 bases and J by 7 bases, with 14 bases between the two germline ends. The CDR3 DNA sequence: TGTGCCATCAGTGTGGGTGGCGGGGGGCAGCCCCAGCATTTT. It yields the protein CAISVGGGGQPQHF.

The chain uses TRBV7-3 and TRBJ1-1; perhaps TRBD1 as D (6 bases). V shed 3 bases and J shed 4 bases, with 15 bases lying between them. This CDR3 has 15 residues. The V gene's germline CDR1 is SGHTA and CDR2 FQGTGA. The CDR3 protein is CASSLDSKSGTEAFF. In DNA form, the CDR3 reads TGTGCCAGCAGCTTGGACAGCAAGTCGGGCACTGAAGCTTTCTTT.

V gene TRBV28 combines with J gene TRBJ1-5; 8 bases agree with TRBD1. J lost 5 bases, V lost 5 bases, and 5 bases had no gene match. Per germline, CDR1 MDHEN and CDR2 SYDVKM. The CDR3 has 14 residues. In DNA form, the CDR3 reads TGTGCCAGCAGTCTAACGACAGGGGATCAGCCCCAGCATTTT. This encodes CASSLTTGDQPQHF.

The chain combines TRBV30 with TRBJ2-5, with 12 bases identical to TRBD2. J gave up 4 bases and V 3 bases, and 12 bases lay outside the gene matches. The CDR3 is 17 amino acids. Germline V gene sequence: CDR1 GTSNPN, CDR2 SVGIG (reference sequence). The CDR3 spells CAWSGGLTSGSGETQYF. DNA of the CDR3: TGTGCCTGGAGCGGGGGGCTGACTAGCGGGAGTGGAGAGACCCAGTACTTC.